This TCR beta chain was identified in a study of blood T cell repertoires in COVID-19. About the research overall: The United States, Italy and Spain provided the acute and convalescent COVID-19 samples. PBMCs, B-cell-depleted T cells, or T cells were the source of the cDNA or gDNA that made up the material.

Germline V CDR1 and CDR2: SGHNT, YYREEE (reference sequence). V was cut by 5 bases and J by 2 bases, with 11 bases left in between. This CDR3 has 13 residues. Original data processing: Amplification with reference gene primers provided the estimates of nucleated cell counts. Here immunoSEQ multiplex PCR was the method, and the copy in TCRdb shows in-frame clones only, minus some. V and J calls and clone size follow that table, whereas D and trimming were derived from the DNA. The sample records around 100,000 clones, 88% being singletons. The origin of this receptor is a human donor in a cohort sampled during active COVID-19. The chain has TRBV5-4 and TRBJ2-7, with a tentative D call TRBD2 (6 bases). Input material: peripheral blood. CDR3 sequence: CASSPGGTYEQYF. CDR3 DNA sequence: TGTGCCAGCAGTCCCGGGGGTACCTACGAGCAGTACTTC.